The 23 T cell receptor beta chains below come from one sample, sequenced in a study of CXCR3-negative and CXCR3-positive naive CD8 T cells. Study-wide results and caveats: CXCR3-negative naive cells had less hydrophobic TRB CDR3s than did CXCR3-positive naive cells.

These receptors' antigens are unknown. Researchers prepared the TRB cDNA libraries using 5' RACE with UMI labels. For each CDR3 protein, TCRdb gives one entry from its re-call of the 5' RACE reads, without DNA. The sample table includes approximately 100,000 distinct CDR3 sequences. The sample taken for sequencing was naive CXCR3+ CD8+ T cells from blood. Subset: CD45RO-CCR7+CD27+CD95- naive CD8+ T cells expressing CXCR3 (TNR3+). The origin of the receptors is a human donor in good health. Some clones in this sample may be carry-over from other donors' samples.

The J gene is TRBJ2-1, the V gene TRBV4-1; as DNA is missing, the TRBD2 call by TCRdb cannot be tested. The CDR3 has 17 residues. Germline assignment: CDR1 MGHRA and CDR2 YSYEKL. The CDR3 sequence is CASSQVSLAGFYNEQFF.

The chain recombines TRBV27 with TRBJ1-1. The V gene's germline CDR1 is MNHEY and CDR2 SMNVEV (reference sequence). The CDR3 covers 13 residues. The CDR3 loop reads CASSLSQYTEAFF.

The rearrangement links TRBV9 to TRBJ1-1. The germline V gene encodes CDR1 SGDLS and CDR2 YYNGEE. This CDR3 spans 15 amino acids. CDR3 protein: CASSPFAALNTEAFF.

The rearrangement uses TRBV28 and TRBJ2-3. The germline V gene encodes CDR1 MDHEN and CDR2 SYDVKM. The CDR3 is 14 amino acids. The CDR3 loop is CASSFGGPRSTQYF.

The chain employs TRBV7-9 and TRBJ2-1. The CDR3 is 11 residues long. Germline V gene data show CDR1 as SEHNR and CDR2 as FQNEAQ (reference sequence). The CDR3 sequence is CASSADSEQFF.

J is TRBJ2-5 and V is TRBV25-1; TCRdb returns TRBD2, unconfirmable since there is no DNA. The germline V gene encodes CDR1 MGHDK and CDR2 SYGVNS. The CDR3 loop spans 16 amino acids. This CDR3 is CASSEYLGGGDETQYF.

The chain joins TRBV6-5 to TRBJ2-1; TCRdb reports TRBD1, a call that lacks DNA to check it against. Germline CDR1 is MNHEY and CDR2 is SVGAGI. CDR3 size: 13 residues. CDR3: CASSYVSRNEQFF.

V usage is TRBV20-1 and J usage is TRBJ2-7; checking the TCRdb D call of TRBD1 is not possible without DNA. CDR3 length equals 17 residues. Looked up from germline, CDR1 is DFQATT and CDR2 is SNEGSKA (reference sequence). The CDR3 loop is CSATSQSGQGGFYEQYF.

This chain connects TRBV4-1 to TRBJ2-1; TCRdb's D gene call, TRBD2, goes unchecked for lack of DNA. CDR1 MGHRA and CDR2 YSYEKL come from the germline V gene. The CDR3 spans 15 residues. The CDR3 protein is CASSQDPAGGLEQFF.

The chain carries TRBV11-3 and TRBJ2-7; lacking DNA, the TRBD1 call made by TCRdb goes unchecked. The CDR3 is 13 amino acids. Per germline, CDR1 SGHNT and CDR2 YENEEA. CDR3 loop: CASSLGHSYEQYF.

The chain joins TRBV11-2 to TRBJ2-1; no DNA is available, so the TRBD1 call from TCRdb remains unchecked. The CDR3 is 13 amino acids. The germline V gene has CDR1 SGHAT and CDR2 FQNNGV. CDR3 amino acids: CASSSGTYYEQFF.

The chain joins TRBV4-1 to TRBJ1-3; TCRdb gives TRBD1 as the D gene, but with no DNA this cannot be confirmed. The CDR3 totals 15 residues. In germline, CDR1 is MGHRA, CDR2 YSYEKL. The CDR3 protein is CASSLGQGSGNTIYF.

The chain couples TRBV7-2 to TRBJ2-7. The CDR3 sequence is 14 residues long. The germline CDR1 and CDR2 sequences are SGHTA and FQGNSA. The CDR3 spells CASSFYDASYEQYF.

The chain links TRBV10-3 to TRBJ2-2; TCRdb reports TRBD2, a call that lacks DNA to check it against. The CDR3 is 15 amino acids. Germline loops: CDR1 ENHRY, CDR2 SYGVKD. CDR3 protein: CATRDSSGVSGELFF.

This chain connects TRBV7-9 to TRBJ1-3; TCRdb names TRBD1, which stays unverified in the absence of DNA. Germline V CDR1 and CDR2: SEHNR, FQNEAQ (reference sequence). This CDR3 region has 14 residues. CDR3 sequence: CASSGWDREHTIYF.

This chain links TRBV18 with TRBJ2-7. The CDR3 spans 13 residues. CDR1 and CDR2 (germline): KGHSH, LQKENI. The CDR3: CASSRLDDYEQYF.

This sequence joins TRBV4-1 and TRBJ2-1; TCRdb gives TRBD1 as the D gene, but with no DNA this cannot be confirmed. Germline V gives CDR1 MGHRA, CDR2 YSYEKL. CDR3 length equals 16 residues. The CDR3 protein is CASSQGQASSYNEQFF.

V usage is TRBV29-1 and J usage is TRBJ2-7; absent DNA, TCRdb's TRBD1 call cannot be checked. The CDR3 consists of 12 residues. Germline loops: CDR1 SQVTM, CDR2 ANQGSEA. The CDR3 here is CSVGGSVYEQYF.

The chain has TRBV5-1 and TRBJ2-7; the TCRdb call, TRBD1, lacks DNA for checking. This CDR3 is 15 amino acids long. CDR1 and CDR2 from the germline V gene are SGHRS and YFSETQ. CDR3 loop: CASVHRDRPPYEQYF.

V is TRBV27 and J is TRBJ2-7; TCRdb calls TRBD1, which cannot be checked without DNA. Germline V gene sequence: CDR1 MNHEY, CDR2 SMNVEV (reference sequence). This CDR3 spans 11 amino acids. This CDR3 is CASSGGWGQYF.

CDR3 protein: CSVAGTREKLFF. The V and J genes are TRBV29-1 and TRBJ1-4. CDR1 and CDR2 (germline): SQVTM, ANQGSEA. The length of the CDR3 is 12 residues.

CDR3 protein: CASREYGYTDTQYF. The gene calls are TRBV12-3 or TRBV12-4 and TRBJ2-3. This CDR3 comprises 14 residues.

This chain uses TRBV21-1 with TRBJ2-5; TCRdb indicates TRBD2, and absent DNA this call remains unverified. TRBV21-1 is noted as a pseudogene. CDR3 length: 15 amino acids. This CDR3 is CASSVPGLNEETQYF.